This entry lists 10 T cell receptor beta chains sequenced from one sample in a study of shared clonotypes between healthy human individuals. Profiling relied on immunoSEQ multiplex PCR, and the TCRdb table lists in-frame clones only, not all of them. The profile shows just under 350,000 clones, 73% of them singletons. The sequencing input was memory CD4+ T cells sorted from blood. Documented subset: CD45RA-negative fraction. The receptors originated from a man between 25 and 39 years old in good health.

The genes are TRBV6-5 and TRBJ1-5; D remains ambiguous. Germline lookup yields CDR1 MNHEY and CDR2 SVGAGI. V shed 5 bases and J shed 6 bases, with 14 bases lying between them. This CDR3 comprises 14 residues. The CDR3 is CASSPTRGSQPQHF. The CDR3 DNA is TGTGCCAGCAGTCCAACCCGAGGAAGTCAGCCCCAGCATTTT.

The chain combines TRBV19 with TRBJ2-7, with D possibly TRBD2 on 5 matching bases. The CDR3 covers 15 residues. Trimming stripped 7 bases from V and 3 bases from J, with 19 bases between. Germline V gene data show CDR1 as LNHDA and CDR2 as SQIVND (reference sequence). The CDR3 here is CASMLSPGGGYEQYF. The CDR3 nucleotides read TGTGCCAGTATGCTTTCTCCTGGAGGCGGCTACGAGCAGTACTTC.

This clone was found once. This chain links TRBV28 with TRBJ2-1; D gene unclear. In germline, CDR1 is MDHEN, CDR2 SYDVKM. The CDR3 totals 15 residues. The V end lost 5 bases, the J end lost 6 bases, and 17 bases lay between the germline ends. Here the CDR3 reads CASSSLVAALNEQFF. The CDR3 DNA follows: TGTGCCAGCAGTAGCCTCGTGGCTGCCCTCAATGAGCAGTTCTTC.

This chain connects TRBV14 to TRBJ2-7; tentative D call: TRBD1 (6 bases). This CDR3 region has 15 residues. The V gene's germline CDR1 is SGHDN and CDR2 FVKESK. The V end lost 5 bases, the J end lost 1 base, and 15 bases lay between the germline ends. CDR3 sequence reads: CASSGNPTGSYEQYF. For the CDR3, the DNA is TGTGCCAGCAGCGGCAACCCGACAGGTTCCTACGAGCAGTACTTC.

The chain employs TRBV28 and TRBJ1-4; maybe TRBD1 (6 bases). Trimming took 2 bases from V and 4 from J, leaving 11 bases between them. This CDR3 contains 15 residues. The germline CDR1 and CDR2 sequences are MDHEN and SYDVKM. The CDR3: CASSLVGGGNEKLFF. The CDR3, as DNA: TGTGCCAGCAGTTTAGTAGGGGGAGGTAATGAAAAACTGTTTTTT.

This clone showed up just a few times. The V call is TRBV28, the J call TRBJ2-7; the match to TRBD2 covers 12 bases. Germline lookup yields CDR1 MDHEN and CDR2 SYDVKM. The CDR3 consists of 17 residues. V lost 7 bases, J lost 2 bases, and 12 bases stayed unmatched. Written as DNA, the CDR3 is TGTGCCAGCACCGATTACGGGACTAGCGGGTATACCTACGAGCAGTACTTC. Translating gives CASTDYGTSGYTYEQYF.

This clone was detected only once. V and J are TRBV11-2 and TRBJ2-7; D is unclear. This CDR3 has 14 amino acids. The V end was cut by 1 base, the J end by 3 bases, with 10 bases between. Germline V gene sequence: CDR1 SGHAT, CDR2 FQNNGV. CDR3 sequence: CASSLGPANYEQYF. The CDR3 nucleotides are TGTGCCAGCAGCTTAGGGCCGGCCAACTACGAGCAGTACTTC.

This chain links TRBV29-1 with TRBJ1-1; D is undetermined. Trimming took off 1 base at V and 0 bases at J, with 6 bases between the two ends. CDR3 length: 13 amino acids. In germline, CDR1 is SQVTM, CDR2 ANQGSEA. The CDR3 loop is CSVEVGVNTEAFF. The CDR3 DNA follows: TGCAGCGTTGAAGTTGGGGTGAACACTGAAGCTTTCTTT.

The chain combines TRBV18 with TRBJ2-7; 7 bases map to TRBD1. Germline lookup yields CDR1 KGHSH and CDR2 LQKENI. J was trimmed by 6 bases and V by 6 bases; bases with no gene match: 14. The CDR3 is 15 amino acids. The CDR3 here is CASSPGTASLVEQYF. The CDR3 region has the DNA TGTGCCAGCTCCCCCGGGACAGCGTCGCTAGTCGAGCAGTACTTC.

The CDR3 sequence: CASRRDSFYEQYF. CDR3 in DNA: TGTGCCAGCAGGCGGGACAGCTTCTACGAGCAGTACTTC. This chain joins TRBV25-1 and TRBJ2-7; D perhaps matches TRBD1 (7 bases). The germline V gene has CDR1 MGHDK and CDR2 SYGVNS. The CDR3 consists of 13 residues. V dropped 6 bases and J dropped 3 bases, with 12 bases sitting between them.